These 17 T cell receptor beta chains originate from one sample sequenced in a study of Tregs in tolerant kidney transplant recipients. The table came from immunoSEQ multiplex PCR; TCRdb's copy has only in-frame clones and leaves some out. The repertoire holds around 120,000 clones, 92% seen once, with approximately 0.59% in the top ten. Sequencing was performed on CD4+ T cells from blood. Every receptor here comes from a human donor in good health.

CDR3 in amino acids: CASSLTWSREKLFF. CDR3 DNA: TGCGCCAGCAGCTTGACGTGGTCACGGGAAAAACTGTTTTTT. The chain recombines TRBV5-1 with TRBJ1-4; no definite D call. Germline-derived CDR1 and CDR2 are SGHRS and YFSETQ. CDR3 length equals 14 residues. V was shortened by 1 base and J by 8 bases, with 12 bases between the two germline ends.

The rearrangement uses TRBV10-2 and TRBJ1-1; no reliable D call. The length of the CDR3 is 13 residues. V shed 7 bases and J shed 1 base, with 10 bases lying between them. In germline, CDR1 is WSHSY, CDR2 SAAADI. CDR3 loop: CASTIPPNTEAFF. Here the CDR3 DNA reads TGCGCCAGCACCATTCCACCGAACACTGAAGCTTTCTTT.

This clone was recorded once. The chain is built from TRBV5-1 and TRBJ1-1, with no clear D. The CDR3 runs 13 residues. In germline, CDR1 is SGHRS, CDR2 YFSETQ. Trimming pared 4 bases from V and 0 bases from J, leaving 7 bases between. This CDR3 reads CASSATMNTEAFF. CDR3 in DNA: TGCGCCAGCAGCGCGACCATGAACACTGAAGCTTTCTTT. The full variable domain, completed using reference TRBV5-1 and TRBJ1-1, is KAGVTQTPRYLIKTRGQQVTLSCSPISGHRSVSWYQQTPGQGLQFLFEYFSETQRNKGNFPGRFSGRQFSNSRSEMNVSTLELGDSALYLCASSATMNTEAFFGQGTRLTVV.

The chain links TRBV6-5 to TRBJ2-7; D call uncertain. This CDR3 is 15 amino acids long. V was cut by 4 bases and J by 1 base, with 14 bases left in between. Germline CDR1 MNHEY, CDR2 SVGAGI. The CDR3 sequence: CASSSWSRFSYEQYF. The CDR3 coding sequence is TGTGCCAGCAGTTCGTGGAGTCGTTTTTCCTACGAGCAGTACTTC.

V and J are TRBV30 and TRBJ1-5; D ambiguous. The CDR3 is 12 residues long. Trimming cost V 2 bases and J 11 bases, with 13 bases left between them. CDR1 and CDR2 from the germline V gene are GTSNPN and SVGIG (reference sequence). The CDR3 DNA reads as TGTGCCTGGAGTAAGCCTGGGCCGGCCCAGCATTTT. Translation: CAWSKPGPAQHF.

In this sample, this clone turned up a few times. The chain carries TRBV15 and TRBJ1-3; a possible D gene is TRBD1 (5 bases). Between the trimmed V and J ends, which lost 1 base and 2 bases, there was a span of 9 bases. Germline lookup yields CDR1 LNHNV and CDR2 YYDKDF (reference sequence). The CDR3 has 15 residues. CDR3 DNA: TGTGCCACCAGCAGAGGCAGGACAACTGGAAACACCATATATTTT. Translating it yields CATSRGRTTGNTIYF. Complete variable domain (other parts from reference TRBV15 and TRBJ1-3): DAMVIQNPRYQVTQFGKPVTLSCSQTLNHNVMYWYQQKSSQAPKLLFHYYDKDFNNEADTPDNFQSRRPNTSFCFLDIRSPGLGDTAMYLCATSRGRTTGNTIYFGEGSWLTVV.

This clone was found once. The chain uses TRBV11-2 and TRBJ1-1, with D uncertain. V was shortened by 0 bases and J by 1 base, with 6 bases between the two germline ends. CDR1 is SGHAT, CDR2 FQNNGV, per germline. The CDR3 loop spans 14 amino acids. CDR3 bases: TGTGCCAGCAGCTTAGATCCACAGAACACTGAAGCTTTCTTT. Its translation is CASSLDPQNTEAFF.

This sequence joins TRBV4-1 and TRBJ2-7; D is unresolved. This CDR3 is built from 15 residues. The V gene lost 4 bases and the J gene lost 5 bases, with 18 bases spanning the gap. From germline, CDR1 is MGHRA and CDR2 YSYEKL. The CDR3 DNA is TGCGCCAGCAGCCGACTTCAGAAAGGCGGCCACGAGCAGTACTTC. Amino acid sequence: CASSRLQKGGHEQYF.

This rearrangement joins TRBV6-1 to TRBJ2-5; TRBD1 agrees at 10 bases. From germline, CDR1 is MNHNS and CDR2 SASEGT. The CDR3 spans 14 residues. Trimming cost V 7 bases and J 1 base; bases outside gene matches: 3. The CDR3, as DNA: TGTGCCAGCATCAGGGACAGGGGCCAAGAGACCCAGTACTTC. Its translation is CASIRDRGQETQYF.

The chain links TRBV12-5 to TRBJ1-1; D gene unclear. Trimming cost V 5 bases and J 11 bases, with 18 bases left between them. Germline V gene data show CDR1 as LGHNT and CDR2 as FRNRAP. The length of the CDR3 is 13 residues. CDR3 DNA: TGTGCTAGTGGTCCGTCAGATCTCGATGGGGCTTTCTTT. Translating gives CASGPSDLDGAFF.

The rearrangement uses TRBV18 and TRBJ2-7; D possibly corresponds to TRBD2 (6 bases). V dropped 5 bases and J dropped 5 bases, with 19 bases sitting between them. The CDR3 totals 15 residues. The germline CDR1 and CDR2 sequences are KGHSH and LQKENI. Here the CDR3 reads CASSSFGRDLNEQYF. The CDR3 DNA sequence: TGTGCCAGCTCAAGTTTCGGCAGGGACTTAAACGAGCAGTACTTC. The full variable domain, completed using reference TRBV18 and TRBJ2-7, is NAGVMQNPRHLVRRRGQEARLRCSPMKGHSHVYWYRQLPEEGLKFMVYLQKENIIDESGMPKERFSAEFPKEGPSILRIQQVVRGDSAAYFCASSSFGRDLNEQYFGPGTRLTVT.

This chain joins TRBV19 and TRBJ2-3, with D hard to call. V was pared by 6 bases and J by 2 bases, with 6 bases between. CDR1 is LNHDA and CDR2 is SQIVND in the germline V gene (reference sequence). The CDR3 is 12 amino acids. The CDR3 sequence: CASSADTDTQYF. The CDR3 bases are TGTGCCAGTAGCGCCGACACAGATACGCAGTATTTT.

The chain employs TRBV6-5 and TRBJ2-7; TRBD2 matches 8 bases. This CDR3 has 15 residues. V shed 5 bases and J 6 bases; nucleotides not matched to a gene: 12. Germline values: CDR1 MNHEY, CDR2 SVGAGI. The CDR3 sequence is CASSPGLAPFGEQYF. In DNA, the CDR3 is TGTGCCAGCAGTCCCGGACTAGCTCCTTTCGGCGAGCAGTACTTC.

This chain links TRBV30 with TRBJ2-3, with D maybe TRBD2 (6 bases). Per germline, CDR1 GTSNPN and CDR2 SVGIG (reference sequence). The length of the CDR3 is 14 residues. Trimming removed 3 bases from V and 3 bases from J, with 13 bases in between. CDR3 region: CAWRGGYRTDTQYF. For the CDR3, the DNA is TGTGCCTGGAGGGGGGGTTACAGAACAGATACGCAGTATTTT. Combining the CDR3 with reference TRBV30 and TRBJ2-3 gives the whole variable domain SQTIHQWPATLVQPVGSPLSLECTVEGTSNPNLYWYRQAAGRGLQLLFYSVGIGQISSEVPQNLSASRPQDRQFILSSKKLLLSDSGFYLCAWRGGYRTDTQYFGPGTRLTVL.

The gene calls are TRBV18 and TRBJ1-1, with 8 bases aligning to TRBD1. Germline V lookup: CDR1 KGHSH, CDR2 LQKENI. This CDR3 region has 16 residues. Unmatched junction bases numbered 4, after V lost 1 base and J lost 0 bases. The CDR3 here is CASSPRQGFLNTEAFF. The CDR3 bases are TGTGCCAGCTCACCACGACAGGGGTTTCTGAACACTGAAGCTTTCTTT. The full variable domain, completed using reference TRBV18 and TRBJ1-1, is NAGVMQNPRHLVRRRGQEARLRCSPMKGHSHVYWYRQLPEEGLKFMVYLQKENIIDESGMPKERFSAEFPKEGPSILRIQQVVRGDSAAYFCASSPRQGFLNTEAFFGQGTRLTVV.

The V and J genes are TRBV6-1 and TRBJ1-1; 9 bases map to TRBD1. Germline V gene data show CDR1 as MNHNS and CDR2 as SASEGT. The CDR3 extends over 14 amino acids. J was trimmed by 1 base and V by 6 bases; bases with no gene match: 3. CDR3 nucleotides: TGTGCCAGCAGGAGACAGGGGGGGAACACTGAAGCTTTCTTT. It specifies CASRRQGGNTEAFF.

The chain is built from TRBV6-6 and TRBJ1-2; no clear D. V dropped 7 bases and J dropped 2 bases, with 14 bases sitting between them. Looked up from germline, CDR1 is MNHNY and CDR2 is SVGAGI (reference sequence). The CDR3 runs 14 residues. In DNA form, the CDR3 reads TGTGCCAGCACCGAAGAGCAGGAGAACTATGGCTACACCTTC. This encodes CASTEEQENYGYTF.